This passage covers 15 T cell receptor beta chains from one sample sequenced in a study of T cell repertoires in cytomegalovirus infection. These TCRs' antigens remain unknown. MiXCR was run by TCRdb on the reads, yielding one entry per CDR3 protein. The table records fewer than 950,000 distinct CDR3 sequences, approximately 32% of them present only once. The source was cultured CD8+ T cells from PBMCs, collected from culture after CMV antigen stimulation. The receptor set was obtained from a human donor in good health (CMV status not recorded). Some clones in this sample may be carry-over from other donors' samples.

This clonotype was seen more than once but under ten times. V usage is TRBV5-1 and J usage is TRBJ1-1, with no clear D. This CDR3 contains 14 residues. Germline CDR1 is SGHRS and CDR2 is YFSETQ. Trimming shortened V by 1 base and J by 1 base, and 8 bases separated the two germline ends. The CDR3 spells CASSLPQKNTEAFF. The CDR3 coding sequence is TGCGCCAGCAGCTTGCCACAGAAGAACACTGAAGCTTTCTTT.

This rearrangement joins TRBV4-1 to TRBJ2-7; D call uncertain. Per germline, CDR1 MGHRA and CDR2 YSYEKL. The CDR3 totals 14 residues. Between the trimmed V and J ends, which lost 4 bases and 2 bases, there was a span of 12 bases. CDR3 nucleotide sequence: TGCGCCAGCAGCCGAGATAGCCGACCCTACGAGCAGTACTTC. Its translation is CASSRDSRPYEQYF.

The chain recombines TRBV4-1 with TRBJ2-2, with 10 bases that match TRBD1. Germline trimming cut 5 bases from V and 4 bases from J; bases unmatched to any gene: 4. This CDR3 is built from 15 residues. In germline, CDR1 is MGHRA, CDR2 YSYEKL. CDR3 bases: TGCGCCAGCAGCATTGGGACAGGGGCCACCGGGGAGCTGTTTTTT. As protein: CASSIGTGATGELFF.

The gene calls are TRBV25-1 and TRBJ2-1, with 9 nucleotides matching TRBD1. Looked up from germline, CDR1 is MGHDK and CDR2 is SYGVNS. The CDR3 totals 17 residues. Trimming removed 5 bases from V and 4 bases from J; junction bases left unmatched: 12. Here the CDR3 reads CASSTGQGTLGYNEQFF. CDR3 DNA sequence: TGTGCCAGCAGTACTGGACAGGGGACGCTGGGGTACAATGAGCAGTTCTTC.

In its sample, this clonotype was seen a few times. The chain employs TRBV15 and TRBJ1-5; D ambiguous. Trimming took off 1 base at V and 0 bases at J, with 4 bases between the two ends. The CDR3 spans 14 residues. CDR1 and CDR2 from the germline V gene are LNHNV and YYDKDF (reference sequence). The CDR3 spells CATSRAYSNQPQHF. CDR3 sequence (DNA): TGTGCCACCAGCAGAGCGTATAGCAATCAGCCCCAGCATTTT.

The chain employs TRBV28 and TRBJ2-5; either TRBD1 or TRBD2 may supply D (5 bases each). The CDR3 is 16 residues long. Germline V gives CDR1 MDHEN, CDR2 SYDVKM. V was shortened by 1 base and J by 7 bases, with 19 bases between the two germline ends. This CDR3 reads CASSLSAGRGRVTQYF. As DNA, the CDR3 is TGTGCCAGCAGTTTATCGGCAGGGAGAGGCAGGGTGACCCAGTACTTC. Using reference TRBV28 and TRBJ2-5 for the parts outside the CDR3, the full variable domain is DVKVTQSSRYLVKRTGEKVFLECVQDMDHENMFWYRQDPGLGLRLIYFSYDVKMKEKGDIPEGYSVSREKKERFSLILESASTNQTSMYLCASSLSAGRGRVTQYFGPGTRLLVL.

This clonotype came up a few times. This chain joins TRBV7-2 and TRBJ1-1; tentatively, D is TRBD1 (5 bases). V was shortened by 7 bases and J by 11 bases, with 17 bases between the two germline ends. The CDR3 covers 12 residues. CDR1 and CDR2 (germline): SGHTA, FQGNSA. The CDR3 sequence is CASTQGVLGAFF. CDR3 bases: TGTGCCAGCACCCAAGGGGTTTTAGGGGCTTTCTTT.

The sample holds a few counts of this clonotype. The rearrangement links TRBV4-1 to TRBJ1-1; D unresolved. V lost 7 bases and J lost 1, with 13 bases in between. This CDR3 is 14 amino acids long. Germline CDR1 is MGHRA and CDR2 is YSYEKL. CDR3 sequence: CASTPGGENTEAFF. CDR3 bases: TGCGCCAGCACCCCTGGAGGTGAGAACACTGAAGCTTTCTTT.

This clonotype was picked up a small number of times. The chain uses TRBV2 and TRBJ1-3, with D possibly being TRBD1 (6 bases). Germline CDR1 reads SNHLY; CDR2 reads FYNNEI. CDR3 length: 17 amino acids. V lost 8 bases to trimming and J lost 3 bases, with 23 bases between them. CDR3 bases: TGTGCCAGCGTGTCAGGGGTCCCCTCCGCTTTTGGAAACACCATATATTTT. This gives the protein CASVSGVPSAFGNTIYF.

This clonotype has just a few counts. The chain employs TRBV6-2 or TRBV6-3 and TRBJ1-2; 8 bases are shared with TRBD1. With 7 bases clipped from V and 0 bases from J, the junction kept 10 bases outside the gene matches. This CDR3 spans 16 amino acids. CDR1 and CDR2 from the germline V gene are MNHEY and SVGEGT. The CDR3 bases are TGTGCCAGCAAAGGGGACAGGCGCCACACTAACTATGGCTACACCTTC. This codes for CASKGDRRHTNYGYTF.

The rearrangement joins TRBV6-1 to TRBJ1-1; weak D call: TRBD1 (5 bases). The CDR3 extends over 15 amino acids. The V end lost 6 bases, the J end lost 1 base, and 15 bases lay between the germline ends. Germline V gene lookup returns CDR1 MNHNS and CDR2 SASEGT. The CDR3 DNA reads TGTGCCAGCAGCGAGGGGTTCCAGGCGAACACTGAAGCTTTCTTT. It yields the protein CASSEGFQANTEAFF.

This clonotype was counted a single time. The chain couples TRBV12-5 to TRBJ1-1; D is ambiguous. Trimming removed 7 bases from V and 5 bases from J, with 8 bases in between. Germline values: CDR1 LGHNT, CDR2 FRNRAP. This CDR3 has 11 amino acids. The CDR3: CASDFGTEAFF. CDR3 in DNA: TGTGCTAGTGACTTCGGGACTGAAGCTTTCTTT.

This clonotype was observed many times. CDR3 sequence: CASSLEGTMYYNEQFF. The CDR3 bases are TGTGCCAGCAGCTTAGAAGGGACAATGTACTACAATGAGCAGTTCTTC. The chain joins TRBV7-2 to TRBJ2-1; D might be TRBD1 (6 bases). Trimming removed 1 base from V and 3 bases from J, with 13 bases in between. Germline assignment: CDR1 SGHTA and CDR2 FQGNSA. The CDR3 spans 16 residues.

The chain's CDR3 is CASSRGTLAGELFF. Written as DNA, the CDR3 is TGTGCCAGCAGTAGGGGGACACTGGCCGGGGAGCTGTTTTTT. The chain is built from TRBV6-6 and TRBJ2-2; TRBD1 is a possible D gene (6 bases). This CDR3 has 14 amino acids. Germline values: CDR1 MNHNY, CDR2 SVGAGI (reference sequence). Trimming stripped 5 bases from V and 6 bases from J, with 13 bases between.

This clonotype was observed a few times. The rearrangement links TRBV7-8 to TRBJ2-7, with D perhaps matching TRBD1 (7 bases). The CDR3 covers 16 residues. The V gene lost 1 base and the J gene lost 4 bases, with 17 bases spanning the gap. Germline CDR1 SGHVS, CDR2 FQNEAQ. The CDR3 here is CASSLDLGRGDYEQYF. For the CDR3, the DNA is TGTGCCAGCAGCTTAGATTTGGGCAGGGGGGATTACGAGCAGTACTTC. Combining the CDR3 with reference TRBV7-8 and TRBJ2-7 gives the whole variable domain GAGVSQSPRYKVAKRGQDVALRCDPISGHVSLFWYQQALGQGPEFLTYFQNEAQLDKSGLPSDRFFAERPEGSVSTLKIQRTQQEDSAVYLCASSLDLGRGDYEQYFGPGTRLTVT.